The 25 T cell receptor beta chains given below trace back to one sample, sequenced in a study of early T cells in non-severe SARS-CoV-2 infection. MiXCR, applied by TCRdb to the 5' RACE reads, yields one record per CDR3 protein. Here the sample spans about 32,000 distinct CDR3 sequences, approximately 5.5% being singletons. The sequenced sample was whole blood. The receptor source for this set is an adult who was a healthcare worker with PCR-confirmed SARS-CoV-2 infection or an uninfected control (not recorded which).

This clonotype was detected only a few times. V is TRBV29-1 and J is TRBJ2-7; possible D gene TRBD2, 6 bases. V shed 7 bases and J shed 3 bases, with 10 bases lying between them. The CDR3 length is 11 residues. In germline, CDR1 is SQVTM, CDR2 ANQGSEA. The CDR3 sequence: CSGGDGYEQYF. CDR3 DNA: TGCAGCGGGGGGGACGGCTACGAGCAGTACTTC.

This clonotype has at least ten counts. This chain links TRBV29-1 with TRBJ2-3; D remains unclear. Germline CDR1 SQVTM, CDR2 ANQGSEA. V dropped 7 bases and J dropped 1 base, with 9 bases sitting between them. CDR3 length: 12 residues. CDR3 sequence: CSALWGTDTQYF. Here the CDR3 DNA reads TGCAGCGCCCTGTGGGGCACAGATACGCAGTATTTT.

The chain joins TRBV27 to TRBJ2-7, with D possibly TRBD1 on 6 matching bases. The CDR3 covers 13 residues. V was cut by 7 bases and J by 2 bases, with 12 bases left in between. Germline V CDR1 and CDR2: MNHEY, SMNVEV (reference sequence). DNA of the CDR3: TGTGCCAGCACGGGACATTCAACCTACGAGCAGTACTTC. This sequence encodes CASTGHSTYEQYF.

There are many counts of this clonotype. The rearrangement links TRBV27 to TRBJ1-2; 9 nucleotides line up with TRBD1. From germline, CDR1 is MNHEY and CDR2 SMNVEV (reference sequence). The J segment lost 3 bases and the V segment lost 6 bases, leaving 8 bases of the junction unmatched. The CDR3 sequence is 15 residues long. CDR3 sequence (DNA): TGTGCCAGCAGCCTTCACAGGGGGCAGGACTATGGCTACACCTTC. Residues: CASSLHRGQDYGYTF.

This clonotype was detected ten times or more. The chain is built from TRBV6-1 and TRBJ2-5; no clear D. The CDR3 runs 11 residues. Germline assignment: CDR1 MNHNS and CDR2 SASEGT. The germline V and J ends were trimmed by 6 bases and 7 bases, with 9 bases remaining between them. CDR3 residues: CASSPDGTQYF. The CDR3 region has the DNA TGTGCCAGCAGCCCTGACGGGACCCAGTACTTC.

This clonotype was seen many times. The chain employs TRBV4-3 and TRBJ2-1, with D uncertain. Trimming cost V 1 base and J 12 bases, with 13 bases left between them. CDR1 and CDR2 from the germline V gene are LGHNA and YSLEER. This CDR3 region has 13 residues. CDR3 coding DNA: TGCGCCAGCAGCCAAGGTCCCTCGTCTGGGCAGTTCTTC. Protein product: CASSQGPSSGQFF.

This clonotype was seen ten or more times. The chain carries TRBV20-1 and TRBJ2-7; TRBD1 aligns across 10 bases. With 6 bases clipped from V and 4 bases from J, the junction kept 9 bases outside the gene matches. The germline CDR1 and CDR2 sequences are DFQATT and SNEGSKA (reference sequence). This CDR3 comprises 14 residues. The CDR3 region has the DNA TGCAGTGCCATACCGGGACAGGGGTTTTACGAGCAGTACTTC. Protein product: CSAIPGQGFYEQYF.

This clonotype was detected many times. The gene calls are TRBV10-3 and TRBJ2-7, with 13 bases that match TRBD2. Losses at the gene ends were 0 bases for V and 6 bases for J; bases not matched to a gene: 2. This CDR3 is 15 amino acids long. From germline, CDR1 is ENHRY and CDR2 SYGVKD. The CDR3 DNA follows: TGTGCCATCAGTGAGTCGGGGACTAGCGGGACCGAGCAGTACTTC. Translated: CAISESGTSGTEQYF.

This clonotype came up many times. CDR3 protein: CASTRQSASSYNSPLHF. The CDR3 DNA reads as TGTGCCAGCACTAGACAGTCGGCTAGCTCCTATAATTCACCCCTCCACTTT. This rearrangement joins TRBV2 to TRBJ1-6, with a tentative D call TRBD1 (5 bases). V was pared by 7 bases and J by 0 bases, with 16 bases between. CDR1 SNHLY and CDR2 FYNNEI come from the germline V gene. There are 17 residues in the CDR3.

Only a few counts were recorded for this clonotype. The rearrangement links TRBV11-1 to TRBJ2-1; 9 nucleotides line up with TRBD2. V lost 1 base, J lost 9 bases, and 19 bases stayed unmatched. CDR1 SGHAT and CDR2 FQDESV come from the germline V gene (reference sequence). There are 19 residues in the CDR3. The CDR3 here is CASSLGSVVGSGSFSEQFF. In DNA form, the CDR3 reads TGTGCCAGCAGCTTAGGCTCGGTCGTGGGTAGCGGGAGTTTTAGTGAGCAGTTCTTC.

This clonotype was observed at least ten times. V usage is TRBV18 and J usage is TRBJ2-1, with no clear D. V was pared by 6 bases and J by 2 bases, with 14 bases between. CDR1 is KGHSH, CDR2 LQKENI, per germline. The length of the CDR3 is 15 residues. The CDR3 region is CASSPTMATYNEQFF. In DNA form, the CDR3 reads TGTGCCAGCTCTCCAACCATGGCAACCTACAATGAGCAGTTCTTC.

This clonotype was seen at least ten times. The chain uses TRBV3-1 and TRBJ1-1; TRBD1 might be the D (5 bases). The germline V gene encodes CDR1 LGHDT and CDR2 YNNKEL (reference sequence). V was shortened by 4 bases and J by 4 bases, with 16 bases between the two germline ends. This CDR3 spans 15 amino acids. CDR3: CASSLRQSAGTEAFF. Written as DNA, the CDR3 is TGTGCCAGCAGCCTTAGACAGTCAGCGGGCACTGAAGCTTTCTTT.

Many counts were recorded for this clonotype. The chain employs TRBV20-1 and TRBJ2-5, with 11 positions matching TRBD2. This CDR3 has 14 amino acids. V lost 5 bases, J lost 4 bases, and 6 bases stayed unmatched. Germline V lookup: CDR1 DFQATT, CDR2 SNEGSKA (reference sequence). In DNA form, the CDR3 reads TGCAGTGCTGAACCGGGACTAGCGGCAGAGACCCAGTACTTC. Translating it yields CSAEPGLAAETQYF.

This clonotype was observed many times. The genes are TRBV6-2 or TRBV6-3 and TRBJ1-5, with unresolved D. The ends were cut back, 1 base at V and 9 bases at J, with 13 bases in the middle. Germline CDR1 reads MNHEY; CDR2 reads SVGEGT. There are 14 residues in the CDR3. CDR3 nucleotides: TGTGCCAGCAGTTACTTCGGAGTAATCTCGCCCCAGCATTTT. Translated, it gives CASSYFGVISPQHF.

This chain connects TRBV18 to TRBJ2-7; a weak D match, TRBD1 (5 bases). This CDR3 has 13 residues. Germline V gene sequence: CDR1 KGHSH, CDR2 LQKENI. V was trimmed by 4 bases and J by 3 bases, leaving 10 bases between them. CDR3 bases: TGTGCCAGCTCACAGGGGATGGACTACGAGCAGTACTTC. This encodes CASSQGMDYEQYF.

This clonotype was seen at least ten times. J is TRBJ2-3 and V is TRBV5-4; D gene ambiguous. This CDR3 contains 13 residues. Germline V gene sequence: CDR1 SGHNT, CDR2 YYREEE (reference sequence). Trimming left V 4 bases short and J 0 bases short, with 6 bases between. The CDR3 bases are TGTGCCAGCAGCGCTCCAAGCACAGATACGCAGTATTTT. Residues: CASSAPSTDTQYF.

This clonotype was recorded at least ten times. V gene TRBV7-2 combines with J gene TRBJ1-2; D remains unclear. The length of the CDR3 is 13 residues. The V gene's germline CDR1 is SGHTA and CDR2 FQGNSA. V lost 1 base and J lost 8, with 11 bases in between. The CDR3 nucleotides are TGTGCCAGCAGCTTAGAGTTTTTAAGCGGCTACACCTTC. This sequence encodes CASSLEFLSGYTF.

There are many counts of this clonotype. The J gene is TRBJ2-3, the V gene TRBV7-7, with TRBD2 matching over 11 bases. The CDR3 extends over 15 amino acids. CDR1 is SSHAT, CDR2 FNYEAQ, per germline (reference sequence). Trimming at V came to 2 bases and at J to 4 bases, leaving 2 bases not matched to a gene. CDR3: CASSLTSGGADTQYF. The CDR3 coding sequence is TGTGCCAGCAGCTTAACTAGCGGGGGCGCAGATACGCAGTATTTT.

This clonotype came up many times. The chain links TRBV11-2 to TRBJ2-7, with unresolved D. CDR3 length equals 13 residues. Trimming removed 1 base at V and 1 base at J, with 5 bases between. CDR1 and CDR2 from the germline V gene are SGHAT and FQNNGV. CDR3 amino acids: CASSLVISYEQYF. For the CDR3, the DNA is TGTGCCAGCAGCTTAGTCATTTCCTACGAGCAGTACTTC.

The chain combines TRBV4-1 with TRBJ2-5; tentatively, D is TRBD1 (5 bases). CDR1 is MGHRA and CDR2 is YSYEKL in the germline V gene. V lost 4 bases and J lost 2, with 11 bases in between. The CDR3 extends over 14 amino acids. CDR3 region: CASSPTAEQETQYF. DNA for the CDR3: TGCGCCAGCAGCCCGACAGCAGAACAAGAGACCCAGTACTTC.

This clonotype came up a few times. V and J are TRBV20-1 and TRBJ2-5, with D perhaps given as TRBD1 or TRBD2 (5 bases each). Germline values: CDR1 DFQATT, CDR2 SNEGSKA (reference sequence). V gave up 3 bases and J gave up 7 bases, with 15 bases separating them. There are 13 residues in the CDR3. The CDR3 region has the DNA TGCAGTGCTAGTCCCCGGGGAAGGGGGACCCAGTACTTC. Its translation is CSASPRGRGTQYF.

The CDR3 nucleotides read TGCAGCGTTTTCAGGTACAATGAGCAGTTCTTC. It is translated as CSVFRYNEQFF. The chain uses TRBV29-1 and TRBJ2-1, with D unresolved. Trimming left V 5 bases short and J 4 bases short, with 6 bases between. Germline CDR1 and CDR2: SQVTM and ANQGSEA. This CDR3 is 11 amino acids long.

This clonotype was observed many times. This chain links TRBV9 with TRBJ2-7, with a possible D match to TRBD1 (5 bases). CDR1 and CDR2 (germline): SGDLS, YYNGEE. The V end was cut by 5 bases, the J end by 6 bases, with 15 bases between. This CDR3 spans 13 amino acids. In DNA, the CDR3 is TGTGCCAGCAGGTATAGGGGAACCGGCGAGCAGTACTTC. Translated, it gives CASRYRGTGEQYF.

Ten or more counts support this clonotype. This sequence joins TRBV7-8 and TRBJ2-7; no clear D. The CDR3 has 16 residues. V gave up 5 bases and J gave up 3 bases, with 20 bases separating them. Germline CDR1 and CDR2: SGHVS and FQNEAQ. The CDR3 loop reads CASSPLSGESDYEQYF. The CDR3 DNA follows: TGTGCCAGCAGCCCCTTAAGTGGAGAATCCGACTACGAGCAGTACTTC.

This clonotype was seen repeatedly, ten times or more. The J gene is TRBJ2-5, the V gene TRBV5-4, with 10 bases that match TRBD2. V was pared by 0 bases and J by 5 bases, with 4 bases of the junction left unmatched. The CDR3 loop spans 15 amino acids. Per germline, CDR1 SGHNT and CDR2 YYREEE (reference sequence). The CDR3: CASSLASGRGETQYF. The CDR3 nucleotides read TGTGCCAGCAGCTTGGCAAGCGGGAGGGGGGAGACCCAGTACTTC.